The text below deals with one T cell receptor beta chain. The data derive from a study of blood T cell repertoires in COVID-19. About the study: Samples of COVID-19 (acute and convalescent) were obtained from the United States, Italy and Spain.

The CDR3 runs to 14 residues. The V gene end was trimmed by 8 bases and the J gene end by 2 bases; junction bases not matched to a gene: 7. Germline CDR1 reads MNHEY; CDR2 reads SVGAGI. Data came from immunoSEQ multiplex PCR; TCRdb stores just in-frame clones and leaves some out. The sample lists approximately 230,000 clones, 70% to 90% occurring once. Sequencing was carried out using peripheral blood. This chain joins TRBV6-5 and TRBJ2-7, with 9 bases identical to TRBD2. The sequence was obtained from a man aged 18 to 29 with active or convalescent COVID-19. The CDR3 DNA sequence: TGTGCCAGCGGAAGCGGGGGGTTCCCCTACGAGCAGTACTTC. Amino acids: CASGSGGFPYEQYF.